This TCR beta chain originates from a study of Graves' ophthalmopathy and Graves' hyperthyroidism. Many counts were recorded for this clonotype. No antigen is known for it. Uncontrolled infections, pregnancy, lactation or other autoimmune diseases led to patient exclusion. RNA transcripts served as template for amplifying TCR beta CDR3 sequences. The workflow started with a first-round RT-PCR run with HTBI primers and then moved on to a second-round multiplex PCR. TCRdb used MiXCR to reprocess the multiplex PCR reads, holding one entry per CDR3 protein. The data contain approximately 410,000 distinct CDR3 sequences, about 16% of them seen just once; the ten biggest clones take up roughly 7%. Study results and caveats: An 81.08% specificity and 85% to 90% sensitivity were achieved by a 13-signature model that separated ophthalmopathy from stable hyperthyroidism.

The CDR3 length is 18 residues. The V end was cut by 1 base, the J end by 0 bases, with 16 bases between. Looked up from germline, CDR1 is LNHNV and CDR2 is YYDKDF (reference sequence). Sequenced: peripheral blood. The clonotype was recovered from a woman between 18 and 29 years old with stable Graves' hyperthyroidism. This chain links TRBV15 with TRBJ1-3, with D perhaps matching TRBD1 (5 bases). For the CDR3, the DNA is TGTGCCACCAGCAGAGTTTCATCGACAGCGAGCTCTGGAAACACCATATATTTT. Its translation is CATSRVSSTASSGNTIYF.